This T cell receptor beta chain was obtained from a study of T cell changes during pregnancy in multiple sclerosis. Data came from immunoSEQ multiplex PCR; TCRdb stores just in-frame clones and leaves some out. Of about 68,000 clones listed, about nine tenths are singletons. Germline CDR1 is KGHSH and CDR2 is LQKENI. This CDR3 spans 16 amino acids. V lost 3 bases, J lost 5 bases, and 16 bases lay in between. The sequencing used peripheral blood, collected in the third trimester of pregnancy. This sequence was found in a female donor with multiple sclerosis, enrolled in a pregnancy study. The V call is TRBV18, the J call TRBJ2-2; weak D call: TRBD2 (5 bases). This CDR3 reads CASSPMEEVITGELFF. The CDR3, as DNA: TGTGCCAGCTCACCGATGGAGGAGGTGATTACCGGGGAGCTGTTTTTT.